The 31 T cell receptor beta chains given below trace back to one sample, sequenced in a study of T cell responses to AZD1222 COVID-19 vaccine. The table came from immunoSEQ multiplex PCR; TCRdb's copy has only in-frame clones and leaves some out. The table has about 160,000 clones, 80% to 95% seen once. The sample here was peripheral blood, taken on day 0 of AZD1222 vaccination. Receptors were obtained from an adult in good health.

The chain joins TRBV9 to TRBJ1-2; unclear D gene. This CDR3 has 11 residues. Germline V gives CDR1 SGDLS, CDR2 YYNGEE. V shed 5 bases and J shed 3 bases, with 5 bases lying between them. CDR3 coding DNA: TGTGCCAGCAGTGCGTACTATGGCTACACCTTC. Translation gives CASSAYYGYTF.

The chain carries TRBV27 and TRBJ2-7, with TRBD2 matching 7 bases. The CDR3 runs 15 residues. Losses at the gene ends were 5 bases for V and 2 bases for J; bases not matched to a gene: 9. Germline CDR1 reads MNHEY; CDR2 reads SMNVEV (reference sequence). CDR3 protein: CASSPIPGLTYEQYF. The CDR3 DNA reads as TGTGCCAGCAGTCCCATCCCGGGACTAACCTACGAGCAGTACTTC.

This chain connects TRBV14 to TRBJ2-3, with D unclear. The CDR3 runs 13 residues. Germline CDR1 is SGHDN and CDR2 is FVKESK. The germline V and J ends were trimmed by 4 bases and 7 bases, with 12 bases remaining between them. Here the CDR3 reads CASSRASGNTQYF. CDR3 bases: TGTGCCAGCAGCCGAGCCTCCGGCAATACGCAGTATTTT. The variable domain in full, with the rest retrieved from reference TRBV14 and TRBJ2-3, is EAGVTQFPSHSVIEKGQTVTLRCDPISGHDNLYWYRRVMGKEIKFLLHFVKESKQDESGMPNNRFLAERTGGTYSTLKVQPAELEDSGVYFCASSRASGNTQYFGPGTRLTVL.

This clone came up once. The CDR3 is CAISESIRWTGNTIYF. CDR3 in DNA: TGTGCCATCAGTGAGTCGATAAGGTGGACTGGAAACACCATATATTTT. V and J are TRBV10-3 and TRBJ1-3; D remains ambiguous. The ends were cut back, 0 bases at V and 2 bases at J, with 11 bases in the middle. The CDR3 contains 16 residues. Looked up from germline, CDR1 is ENHRY and CDR2 is SYGVKD.

V gene TRBV11-3 combines with J gene TRBJ2-1; no firm D call. The CDR3 is 12 amino acids. The ends were cut back, 4 bases at V and 8 bases at J, with 9 bases in the middle. Germline V gives CDR1 SGHNT, CDR2 YENEEA. Here the CDR3 reads CASSSTGYEQFF. The CDR3 region has the DNA TGTGCCAGCAGCTCCACGGGTTATGAGCAGTTCTTC.

J is TRBJ1-1 and V is TRBV10-3; D is undetermined. The CDR3 consists of 14 residues. Per the germline V gene, CDR1 is ENHRY and CDR2 is SYGVKD. V shed 4 bases and J shed 1 base, with 10 bases lying between them. CDR3 DNA: TGTGCCATCAGTGCGTGGACGGGGAACACTGAAGCTTTCTTT. Protein product: CAISAWTGNTEAFF.

This chain links TRBV5-1 with TRBJ2-3; D may be TRBD2 (6 bases). Germline V gives CDR1 SGHRS, CDR2 YFSETQ. The V end was cut by 2 bases, the J end by 0 bases, with 19 bases between. CDR3 length: 18 residues. The DNA of the CDR3 is TGCGCCAGCAGCTTTCGGGGTGGGACTCTGACCAGCACAGATACGCAGTATTTT. This sequence encodes CASSFRGGTLTSTDTQYF.

This clone has only a few counts. This chain links TRBV10-3 with TRBJ1-1; no definite D call. The CDR3 consists of 13 residues. V was shortened by 4 bases and J by 1 base, with 7 bases between the two germline ends. Germline loops: CDR1 ENHRY, CDR2 SYGVKD. CDR3 nucleotides: TGTGCCATCAGTGTACAGCAGAACACTGAAGCTTTCTTT. The encoded protein is CAISVQQNTEAFF.

The chain uses TRBV28 and TRBJ2-2, with no clear D. Germline-derived CDR1 and CDR2 are MDHEN and SYDVKM. V lost 2 bases and J 4 bases, leaving 5 bases between the germline ends. The CDR3 consists of 13 residues. The CDR3 nucleotides are TGTGCCAGCAGTTTAGTAGGCACCGGGGAGCTGTTTTTT. It codes for CASSLVGTGELFF.

The chain uses TRBV10-1 and TRBJ2-2; TRBD2 aligns across 12 bases. CDR3 length: 17 residues. V was pared by 5 bases and J by 1 base, with 5 bases of the junction left unmatched. The germline V gene has CDR1 WNHNN and CDR2 SYGVQD (reference sequence). The CDR3 sequence is CASSSLAGGRNTGELFF. The CDR3 DNA is TGCGCCAGCAGTTCGCTAGCGGGAGGGCGGAACACCGGGGAGCTGTTTTTT.

This chain uses TRBV19 with TRBJ2-1; D tentatively fits TRBD1 or TRBD2 (5 bases each). Trimming pared 9 bases from V and 0 bases from J, leaving 21 bases between. The CDR3 sequence is 17 residues long. Looked up from germline, CDR1 is LNHDA and CDR2 is SQIVND (reference sequence). CDR3 sequence reads: CASATKNGTSSYNEQFF. The CDR3 nucleotides read TGTGCCAGCGCGACCAAAAACGGGACGAGCTCCTACAATGAGCAGTTCTTC. The variable domain in full, completed from reference TRBV19 and TRBJ2-1, reads DGGITQSPKYLFRKEGQNVTLSCEQNLNHDAMYWYRQDPGQGLRLIYYSQIVNDFQKGDIAEGYSVSREKKESFPLTVTSAQKNPTAFYLCASATKNGTSSYNEQFFGPGTRLTVL.

The gene calls are TRBV28 and TRBJ2-7, with D perhaps TRBD1 (5 bases). Germline V gene lookup returns CDR1 MDHEN and CDR2 SYDVKM. CDR3 length: 13 residues. The ends were cut back, 6 bases at V and 6 bases at J, with 15 bases in the middle. The CDR3 reads CASRVGVRGEQYF. The CDR3, as DNA: TGTGCCAGCAGGGTAGGGGTTAGGGGCGAGCAGTACTTC.

V gene TRBV9 combines with J gene TRBJ2-7, with 9 nucleotides matching TRBD2. The germline V gene has CDR1 SGDLS and CDR2 YYNGEE. The CDR3 is 14 residues long. The V gene end was trimmed by 0 bases and the J gene end by 3 bases; junction bases not matched to a gene: 1. The CDR3 loop is CASSVDSGSYEQYF. The CDR3 DNA sequence: TGTGCCAGCAGCGTAGATAGCGGGAGCTACGAGCAGTACTTC.

This sequence joins TRBV29-1 and TRBJ2-4; 9 positions match TRBD2. The CDR3 loop spans 13 amino acids. The trim removed 6 bases at V and 8 bases at J, leaving 8 bases unmatched. The germline V gene encodes CDR1 SQVTM and CDR2 ANQGSEA. The DNA for the CDR3 is TGCAGCGTCCGGATGGGCGGGAGGGACATTCAGTACTTC. Amino acids: CSVRMGGRDIQYF.

V is TRBV27 and J is TRBJ2-7, with 8 bases identical to TRBD1. There are 15 residues in the CDR3. The J segment lost 4 bases and the V segment lost 2 bases, leaving 7 bases of the junction unmatched. Germline CDR1 MNHEY, CDR2 SMNVEV (reference sequence). The CDR3 DNA reads TGTGCCAGCAGTTTAGGGCAGGGGGCTTGGTACGAGCAGTACTTC. Its translation is CASSLGQGAWYEQYF.

This chain joins TRBV30 and TRBJ1-2; D not certain. Looked up from germline, CDR1 is GTSNPN and CDR2 is SVGIG (reference sequence). The V end lost 0 bases, the J end lost 7 bases, and 6 bases lay between the germline ends. The CDR3 is 11 amino acids. In DNA, the CDR3 is TGTGCCTGGAGTGTGGAACGTGGCTACACCTTC. Translated, it gives CAWSVERGYTF. Full variable domain (rest looked up from reference TRBV30 and TRBJ1-2): SQTIHQWPATLVQPVGSPLSLECTVEGTSNPNLYWYRQAAGRGLQLLFYSVGIGQISSEVPQNLSASRPQDRQFILSSKKLLLSDSGFYLCAWSVERGYTFGSGTRLTVV.

V gene TRBV6-5 combines with J gene TRBJ1-1; D is possibly TRBD1 (6 bases). V lost 8 bases to trimming and J lost 0 bases, with 13 bases between them. This CDR3 spans 14 amino acids. Germline V lookup: CDR1 MNHEY, CDR2 SVGAGI. The CDR3 DNA follows: TGTGCCAGCGGAATAGGGGGGATGAACACTGAAGCTTTCTTT. Encoded protein: CASGIGGMNTEAFF.

The chain uses TRBV3-1 (or the pseudogene TRBV3-2) and TRBJ1-3; no firm D call. The CDR3 is 12 residues long. V lost 0 bases, J lost 3 bases, and 0 bases lay in between. In germline, CDR1 is LGHDT, CDR2 YNNKEL (reference sequence). The CDR3 sequence is CASSQDGNTIYF. The CDR3 coding sequence is TGTGCCAGCAGCCAAGATGGAAACACCATATATTTT.

This chain joins TRBV30 and TRBJ1-2; possibly TRBD1 for D (6 bases). V lost 4 bases and J lost 8, with 14 bases in between. CDR1 and CDR2 from the germline V gene are GTSNPN and SVGIG (reference sequence). This CDR3 is 12 amino acids long. The CDR3, as DNA: TGTGCCTGGAACCAAGGGGGTGGCGGCTACACCTTC. Encoded protein: CAWNQGGGGYTF.

The J gene is TRBJ2-7, the V gene TRBV6-2 or TRBV6-3; 7 nucleotides align to TRBD1. With 3 bases clipped from V and 5 bases from J, the junction kept 7 bases outside the gene matches. CDR1 and CDR2 from the germline V gene are MNHEY and SVGEGT. This CDR3 contains 14 residues. The CDR3 sequence is CASSYDRVTHEQYF. CDR3 in DNA: TGTGCCAGCAGTTATGACAGGGTAACCCACGAGCAGTACTTC.

V gene TRBV2 combines with J gene TRBJ1-4; the D is unclear. Trimming took 1 base from V and 8 from J, leaving 11 bases between them. This CDR3 spans 14 amino acids. Germline lookup yields CDR1 SNHLY and CDR2 FYNNEI. CDR3 loop: CASSEGWWKEKLFF. DNA for the CDR3: TGTGCCAGCAGTGAAGGTTGGTGGAAGGAAAAACTGTTTTTT.

This rearrangement joins TRBV5-4 to TRBJ2-1, with 9 bases lining up with TRBD1. Germline V lookup: CDR1 SGHNT, CDR2 YYREEE (reference sequence). The CDR3 length is 15 residues. The V and J ends lost 1 base and 8 bases, in that order; junction bases with no gene match: 7. CDR3 DNA: TGTGCCAGCAGCTTGTACAGGGGGCTAGGCGATGAGCAGTTCTTC. It yields the protein CASSLYRGLGDEQFF.

This chain links TRBV10-2 with TRBJ2-7; either TRBD1 or TRBD2 may fit D (5 bases each). The V gene lost 3 bases and the J gene lost 3 bases, with 24 bases spanning the gap. CDR3 length: 18 residues. CDR1 and CDR2 (germline): WSHSY, SAAADI. Here the CDR3 DNA reads TGCGCCAGCAGTGAACCGGGACCACAATGGGACGCGGACTACGAGCAGTACTTC. This encodes CASSEPGPQWDADYEQYF.

This clone was counted at least ten times. The chain links TRBV9 to TRBJ2-1; 10 bases are shared with TRBD2. The CDR3 spans 16 residues. CDR1 and CDR2 from the germline V gene are SGDLS and YYNGEE. With V trimmed by 3 bases and J by 1 base, 4 bases remained unmatched. The CDR3 DNA reads TGTGCCAGCAGCGCTAAAGCGGGAGGGTCCTACAATGAGCAGTTCTTC. It codes for CASSAKAGGSYNEQFF. Looking up the rest from reference TRBV9 and TRBJ2-1 gives the full variable domain: DSGVTQTPKHLITATGQRVTLRCSPRSGDLSVYWYQQSLDQGLQFLIQYYNGEERAKGNILERFSAQQFPDLHSELNLSSLELGDSALYFCASSAKAGGSYNEQFFGPGTRLTVL.

This clone was seen only once. This chain connects TRBV28 to TRBJ2-4; D is undetermined. V was shortened by 5 bases and J by 3 bases, with 20 bases between the two germline ends. Germline CDR1 and CDR2: MDHEN and SYDVKM. This CDR3 spans 17 amino acids. CDR3: CASSGPVSTRGKNIQYF. The CDR3 DNA reads as TGTGCCAGCAGTGGCCCAGTAAGCACGAGAGGCAAAAACATTCAGTACTTC.

This chain connects TRBV7-8 to TRBJ2-3, with TRBD1 as a possible D gene (7 bases). Germline CDR1 and CDR2: SGHVS and FQNEAQ. V shed 5 bases and J shed 2 bases, with 17 bases lying between them. The CDR3 covers 16 residues. The CDR3 here is CASSPRDRRTTDTQYF. In nucleotides, the CDR3 is TGTGCCAGCAGCCCGCGGGACAGAAGAACCACAGATACGCAGTATTTT.

The chain has TRBV12-3 or TRBV12-4 and TRBJ1-2; D gene uncertain. V shed 1 base and J shed 5 bases, with 5 bases lying between them. This CDR3 comprises 12 residues. The CDR3 region has the DNA TGTGCCAGCAGTTTAGATGGGTATGGCTACACCTTC. The encoded protein is CASSLDGYGYTF.

The CDR3 is CASSLSWGGTEAFF. CDR3 in DNA: TGTGCCAGCAGTTTATCTTGGGGGGGCACTGAAGCTTTCTTT. The chain is built from TRBV28 and TRBJ1-1; the D gene is possibly TRBD1 (5 bases). The V end lost 1 base, the J end lost 4 bases, and 10 bases lay between the germline ends. CDR1 is MDHEN, CDR2 SYDVKM, per germline. CDR3 size: 14 residues. The whole variable domain, filled in from reference TRBV28 and TRBJ1-1, reads DVKVTQSSRYLVKRTGEKVFLECVQDMDHENMFWYRQDPGLGLRLIYFSYDVKMKEKGDIPEGYSVSREKKERFSLILESASTNQTSMYLCASSLSWGGTEAFFGQGTRLTVV.

The chain couples TRBV19 to TRBJ1-2; no definite D call. CDR1 and CDR2 from the germline V gene are LNHDA and SQIVND (reference sequence). This CDR3 contains 16 residues. Trimming removed 1 base from V and 8 bases from J, with 20 bases in between. The CDR3 is CASSIAWAHKGVGYTF. CDR3 coding DNA: TGTGCCAGTAGTATAGCGTGGGCCCACAAAGGAGTCGGCTACACCTTC.

The rearrangement links TRBV7-3 to TRBJ2-3; D is uncertain. Germline V lookup: CDR1 SGHTA, CDR2 FQGTGA. This CDR3 is 15 amino acids long. Trimming pared 5 bases from V and 4 bases from J, leaving 16 bases between. The CDR3 here is CASSLTPATPDTQYF. For the CDR3, the DNA is TGTGCCAGCAGCCTGACCCCTGCCACCCCAGATACGCAGTATTTT.

The rearrangement joins TRBV6-5 to TRBJ2-2; 8 nucleotides match TRBD2. Germline loops: CDR1 MNHEY, CDR2 SVGAGI. The CDR3 has 16 residues. After removal of 0 bases from V and 0 bases from J, the junction contained 0 bases not matched to a gene. The CDR3 DNA is TGTGCCAGCAGTTACTCCGGGGGGGCGAACACCGGGGAGCTGTTTTTT. Translation gives CASSYSGGANTGELFF.